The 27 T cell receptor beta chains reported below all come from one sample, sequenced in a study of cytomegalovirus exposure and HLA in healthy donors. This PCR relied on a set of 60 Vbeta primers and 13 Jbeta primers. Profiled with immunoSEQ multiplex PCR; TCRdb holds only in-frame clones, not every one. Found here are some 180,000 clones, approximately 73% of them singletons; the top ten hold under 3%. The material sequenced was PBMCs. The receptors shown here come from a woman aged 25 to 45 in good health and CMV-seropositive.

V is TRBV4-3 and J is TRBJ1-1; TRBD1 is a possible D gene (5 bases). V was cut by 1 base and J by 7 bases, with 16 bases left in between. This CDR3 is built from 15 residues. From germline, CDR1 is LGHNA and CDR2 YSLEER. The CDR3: CASSQGAGFGGEAFF. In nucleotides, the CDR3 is TGCGCCAGCAGCCAAGGGGCGGGGTTTGGGGGTGAAGCTTTCTTT.

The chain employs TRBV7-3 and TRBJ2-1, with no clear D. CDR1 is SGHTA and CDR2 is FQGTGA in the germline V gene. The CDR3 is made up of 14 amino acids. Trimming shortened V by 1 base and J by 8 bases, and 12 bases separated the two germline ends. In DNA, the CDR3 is TGTGCCAGCAGCTTAAATCCCCGAAGCGATGAGCAGTTCTTC. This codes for CASSLNPRSDEQFF.

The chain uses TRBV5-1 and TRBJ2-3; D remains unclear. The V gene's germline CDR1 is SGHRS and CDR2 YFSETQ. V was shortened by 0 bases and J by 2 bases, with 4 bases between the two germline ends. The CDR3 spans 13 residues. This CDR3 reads CASSLDSTDTQYF. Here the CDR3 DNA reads TGCGCCAGCAGCTTGGACTCCACAGATACGCAGTATTTT. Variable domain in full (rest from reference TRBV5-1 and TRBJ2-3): KAGVTQTPRYLIKTRGQQVTLSCSPISGHRSVSWYQQTPGQGLQFLFEYFSETQRNKGNFPGRFSGRQFSNSRSEMNVSTLELGDSALYLCASSLDSTDTQYFGPGTRLTVL.

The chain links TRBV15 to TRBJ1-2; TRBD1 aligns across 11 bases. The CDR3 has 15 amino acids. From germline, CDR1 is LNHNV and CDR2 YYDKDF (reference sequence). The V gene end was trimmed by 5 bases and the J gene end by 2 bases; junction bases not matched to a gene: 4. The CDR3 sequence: CATSRRDRGNYGYTF. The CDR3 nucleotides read TGTGCCACCAGCCGGCGGGACAGGGGGAACTATGGCTACACCTTC.

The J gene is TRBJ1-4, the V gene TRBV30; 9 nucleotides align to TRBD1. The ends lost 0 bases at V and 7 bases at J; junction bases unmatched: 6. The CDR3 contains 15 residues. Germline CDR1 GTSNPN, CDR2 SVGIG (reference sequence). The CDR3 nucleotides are TGTGCCTGGAGTGTACTCGGGACAGGGAGTGAAAAACTGTTTTTT. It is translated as CAWSVLGTGSEKLFF. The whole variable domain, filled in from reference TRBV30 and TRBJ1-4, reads SQTIHQWPATLVQPVGSPLSLECTVEGTSNPNLYWYRQAAGRGLQLLFYSVGIGQISSEVPQNLSASRPQDRQFILSSKKLLLSDSGFYLCAWSVLGTGSEKLFFGSGTQLSVL.

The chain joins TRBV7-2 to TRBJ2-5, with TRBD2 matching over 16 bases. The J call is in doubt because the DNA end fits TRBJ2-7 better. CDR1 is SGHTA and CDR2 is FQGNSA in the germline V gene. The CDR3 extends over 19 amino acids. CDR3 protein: CASSSASSGLAGGRGEQYF. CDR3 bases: TGTGCCAGCAGCTCGGCAAGCTCGGGACTAGCGGGGGGGAGAGGCGAGCAGTACTTC.

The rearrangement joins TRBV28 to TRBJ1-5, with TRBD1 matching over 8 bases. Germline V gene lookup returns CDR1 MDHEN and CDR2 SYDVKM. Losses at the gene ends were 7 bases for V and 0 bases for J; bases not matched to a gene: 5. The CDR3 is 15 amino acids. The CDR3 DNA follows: TGTGCCAGCACTACAGGGGGAGTTAGCAATCAGCCCCAGCATTTT. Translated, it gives CASTTGGVSNQPQHF. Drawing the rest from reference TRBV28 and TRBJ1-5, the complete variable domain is DVKVTQSSRYLVKRTGEKVFLECVQDMDHENMFWYRQDPGLGLRLIYFSYDVKMKEKGDIPEGYSVSREKKERFSLILESASTNQTSMYLCASTTGGVSNQPQHFGDGTRLSIL.

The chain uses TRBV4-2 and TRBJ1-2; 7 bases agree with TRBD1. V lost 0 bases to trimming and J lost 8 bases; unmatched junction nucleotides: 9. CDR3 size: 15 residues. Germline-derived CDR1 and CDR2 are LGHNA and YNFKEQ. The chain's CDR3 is CASSQERGGDWGYTF. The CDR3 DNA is TGTGCCAGCAGCCAAGAGCGAGGGGGCGACTGGGGCTACACCTTC.

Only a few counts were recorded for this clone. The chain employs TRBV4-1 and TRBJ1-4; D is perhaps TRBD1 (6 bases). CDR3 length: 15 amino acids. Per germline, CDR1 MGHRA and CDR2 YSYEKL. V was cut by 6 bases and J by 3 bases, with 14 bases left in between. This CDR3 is CASRSIGTSNEKLFF. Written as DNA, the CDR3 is TGCGCCAGCAGGTCGATAGGGACATCTAATGAAAAACTGTTTTTT.

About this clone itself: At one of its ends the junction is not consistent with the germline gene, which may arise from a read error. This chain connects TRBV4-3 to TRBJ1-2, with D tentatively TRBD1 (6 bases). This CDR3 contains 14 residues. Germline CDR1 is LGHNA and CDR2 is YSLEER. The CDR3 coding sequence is TGCGCCAGCAGCCCACGGACAGACTTTTATGTCTACACCTTC. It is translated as CASSPRTDFYVYTF.

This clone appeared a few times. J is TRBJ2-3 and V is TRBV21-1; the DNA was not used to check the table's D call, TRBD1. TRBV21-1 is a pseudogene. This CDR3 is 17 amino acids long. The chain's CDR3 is CASSLAENRESTDTQYF. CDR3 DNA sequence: TGTGCCAGCAGTCTCGCCGAGAACAGGGAAAGCACAGATACGCAGTATTTT.

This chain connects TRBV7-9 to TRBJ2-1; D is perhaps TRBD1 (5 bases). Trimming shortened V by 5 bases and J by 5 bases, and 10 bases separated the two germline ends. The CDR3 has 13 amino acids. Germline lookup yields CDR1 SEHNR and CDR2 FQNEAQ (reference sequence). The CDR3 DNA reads TGTGCCAGCAGCAAGGGGTCGGACAATGAGCAGTTCTTC. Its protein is CASSKGSDNEQFF.

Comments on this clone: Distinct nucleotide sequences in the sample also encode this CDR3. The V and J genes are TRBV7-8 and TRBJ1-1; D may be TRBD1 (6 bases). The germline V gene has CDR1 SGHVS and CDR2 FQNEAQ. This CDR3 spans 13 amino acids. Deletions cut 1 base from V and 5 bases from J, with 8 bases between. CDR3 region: CASSLGGQTEAFF. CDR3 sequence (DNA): TGTGCCAGCAGCTTAGGGGGGCAGACTGAAGCTTTCTTT.

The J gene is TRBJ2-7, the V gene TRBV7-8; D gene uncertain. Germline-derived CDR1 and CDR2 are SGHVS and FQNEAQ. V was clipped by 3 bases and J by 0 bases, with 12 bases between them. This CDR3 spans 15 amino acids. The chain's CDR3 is CASSFPGRGSYEQYF. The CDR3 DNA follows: TGTGCCAGCAGCTTTCCCGGTAGAGGCTCCTACGAGCAGTACTTC.

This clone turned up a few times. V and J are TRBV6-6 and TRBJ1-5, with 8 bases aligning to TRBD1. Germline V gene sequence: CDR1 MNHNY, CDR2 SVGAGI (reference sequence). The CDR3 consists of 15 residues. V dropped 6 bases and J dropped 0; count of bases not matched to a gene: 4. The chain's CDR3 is CASRWDRPSNQPQHF. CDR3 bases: TGTGCCAGCAGGTGGGACAGGCCTAGCAATCAGCCCCAGCATTTT.

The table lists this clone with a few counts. The CDR3 here is CASSPETLASGWGETQYF. The CDR3 DNA reads TGTGCCAGCAGCCCGGAAACTCTAGCTAGCGGGTGGGGAGAGACCCAGTACTTC. V usage is TRBV7-6 and J usage is TRBJ2-5; 8 nucleotides agree with TRBD2. The germline V gene has CDR1 SGHVS and CDR2 FNYEAQ. The CDR3 totals 18 residues. V shed 5 bases and J 4 bases; nucleotides not matched to a gene: 18.

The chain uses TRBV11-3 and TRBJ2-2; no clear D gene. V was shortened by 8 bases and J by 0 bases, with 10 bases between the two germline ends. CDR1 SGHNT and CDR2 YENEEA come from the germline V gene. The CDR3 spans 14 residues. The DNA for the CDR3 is TGTGCCAGCCGCGGCAGCCCGAACACCGGGGAGCTGTTTTTT. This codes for CASRGSPNTGELFF.

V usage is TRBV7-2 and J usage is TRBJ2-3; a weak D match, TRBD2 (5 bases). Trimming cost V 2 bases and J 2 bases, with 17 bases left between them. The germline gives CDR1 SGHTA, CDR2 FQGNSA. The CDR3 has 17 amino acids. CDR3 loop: CASSLTGAGLTTDTQYF. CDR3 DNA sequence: TGTGCCAGCAGCTTAACCGGTGCGGGCCTAACCACAGATACGCAGTATTTT.

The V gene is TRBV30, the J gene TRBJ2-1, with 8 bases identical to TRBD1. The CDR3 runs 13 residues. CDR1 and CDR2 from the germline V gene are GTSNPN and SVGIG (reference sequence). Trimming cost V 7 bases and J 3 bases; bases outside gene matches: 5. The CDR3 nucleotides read TGTGCCTTGGACAGGGCGAACTACAATGAGCAGTTCTTC. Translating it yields CALDRANYNEQFF.

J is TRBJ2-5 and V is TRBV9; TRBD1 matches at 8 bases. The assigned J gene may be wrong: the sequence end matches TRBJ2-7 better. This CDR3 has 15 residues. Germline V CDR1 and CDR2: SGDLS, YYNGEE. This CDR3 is CASSPSGQAVTEQYF. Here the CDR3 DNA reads TGTGCCAGCAGCCCCTCGGGACAGGCAGTTACCGAGCAGTACTTC.

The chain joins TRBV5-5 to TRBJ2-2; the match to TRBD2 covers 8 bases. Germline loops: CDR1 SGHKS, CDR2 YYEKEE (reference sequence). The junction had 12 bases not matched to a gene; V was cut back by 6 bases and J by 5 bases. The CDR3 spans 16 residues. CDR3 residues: CASNPRGGPGTGELFF. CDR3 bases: TGTGCCAGCAACCCACGGGGGGGCCCGGGGACCGGGGAGCTGTTTTTT.

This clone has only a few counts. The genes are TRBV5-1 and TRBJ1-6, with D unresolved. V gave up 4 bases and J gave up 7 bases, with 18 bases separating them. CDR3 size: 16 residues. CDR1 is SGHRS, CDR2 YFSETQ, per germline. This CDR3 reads CASSVQSSVENSPLHF. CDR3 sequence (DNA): TGCGCCAGCAGCGTACAGTCCAGTGTAGAAAATTCACCCCTCCACTTT.

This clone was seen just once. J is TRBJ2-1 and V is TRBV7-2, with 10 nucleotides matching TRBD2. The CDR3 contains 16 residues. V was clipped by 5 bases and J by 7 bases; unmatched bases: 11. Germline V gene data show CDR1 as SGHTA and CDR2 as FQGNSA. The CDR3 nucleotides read TGTGCCAGCAGCCCCGAACCCCTACTAGCGGGGAATGAGCAGTTCTTC. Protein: CASSPEPLLAGNEQFF.

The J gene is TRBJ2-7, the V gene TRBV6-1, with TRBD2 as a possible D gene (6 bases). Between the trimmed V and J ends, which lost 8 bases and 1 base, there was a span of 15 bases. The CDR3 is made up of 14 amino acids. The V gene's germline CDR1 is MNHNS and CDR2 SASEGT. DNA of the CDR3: TGTGCCAGCGCTCTCGGCGGGGATTCCTACGAGCAGTACTTC. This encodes CASALGGDSYEQYF.

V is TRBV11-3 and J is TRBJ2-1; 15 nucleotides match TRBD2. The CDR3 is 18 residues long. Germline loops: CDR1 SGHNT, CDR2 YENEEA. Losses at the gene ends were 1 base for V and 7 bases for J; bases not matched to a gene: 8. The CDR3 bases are TGTGCCAGCAGCTTAGGGGGGACTAGCGGGGGGACAATAAATGAGCAGTTCTTC. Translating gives CASSLGGTSGGTINEQFF.

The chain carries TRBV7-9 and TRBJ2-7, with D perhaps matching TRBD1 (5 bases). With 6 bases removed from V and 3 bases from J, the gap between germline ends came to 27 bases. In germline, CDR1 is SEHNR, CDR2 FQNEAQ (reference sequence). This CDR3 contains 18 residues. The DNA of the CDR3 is TGTGCCAGCAGGGCCGCACTGGGCAGGGCCCCGCTCGGCTACGAGCAGTACTTC. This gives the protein CASRAALGRAPLGYEQYF. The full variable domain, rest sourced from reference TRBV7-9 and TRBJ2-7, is DTGVSQNPRHKITKRGQNVTFRCDPISEHNRLYWYRQTLGQGPEFLTYFQNEAQLEKSRLLSDRFSAERPKGSFSTLEIQRTEQGDSAMYLCASRAALGRAPLGYEQYFGPGTRLTVT.

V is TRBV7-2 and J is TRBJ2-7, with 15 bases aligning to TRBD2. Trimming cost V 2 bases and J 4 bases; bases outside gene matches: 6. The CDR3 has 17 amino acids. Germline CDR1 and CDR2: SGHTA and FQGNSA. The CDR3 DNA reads TGTGCCAGCAGCTTAAGGACTAGCGGGGGGGCCGGGTACGAGCAGTACTTC. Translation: CASSLRTSGGAGYEQYF.